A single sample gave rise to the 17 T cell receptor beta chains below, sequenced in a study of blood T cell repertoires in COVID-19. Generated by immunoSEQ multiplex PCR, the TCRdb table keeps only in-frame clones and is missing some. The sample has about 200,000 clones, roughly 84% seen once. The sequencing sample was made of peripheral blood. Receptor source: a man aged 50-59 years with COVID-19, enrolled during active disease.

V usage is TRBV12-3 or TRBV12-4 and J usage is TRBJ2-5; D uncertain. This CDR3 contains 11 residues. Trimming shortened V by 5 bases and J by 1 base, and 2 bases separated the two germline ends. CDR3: CASSLQETQYF. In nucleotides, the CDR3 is TGTGCCAGCAGTCTCCAAGAGACCCAGTACTTC.

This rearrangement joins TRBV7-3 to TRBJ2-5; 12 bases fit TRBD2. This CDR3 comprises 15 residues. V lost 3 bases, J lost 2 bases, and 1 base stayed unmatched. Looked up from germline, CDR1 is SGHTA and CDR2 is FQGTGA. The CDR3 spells CASSFGLAGQETQYF. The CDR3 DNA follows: TGTGCCAGCAGCTTCGGACTAGCGGGACAAGAGACCCAGTACTTC.

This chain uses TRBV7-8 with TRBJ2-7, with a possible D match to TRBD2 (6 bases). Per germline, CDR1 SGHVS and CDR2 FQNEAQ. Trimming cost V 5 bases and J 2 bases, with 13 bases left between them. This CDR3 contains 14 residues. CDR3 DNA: TGTGCCAGCAGCCCTTCGGGAGTAACCTACGAGCAGTACTTC. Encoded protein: CASSPSGVTYEQYF.

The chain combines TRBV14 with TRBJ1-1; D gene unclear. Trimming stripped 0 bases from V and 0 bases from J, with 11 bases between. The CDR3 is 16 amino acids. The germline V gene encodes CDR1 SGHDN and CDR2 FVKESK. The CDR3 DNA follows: TGTGCCAGCAGCCAAGATCTAGGAACATTGAACACTGAAGCTTTCTTT. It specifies CASSQDLGTLNTEAFF.

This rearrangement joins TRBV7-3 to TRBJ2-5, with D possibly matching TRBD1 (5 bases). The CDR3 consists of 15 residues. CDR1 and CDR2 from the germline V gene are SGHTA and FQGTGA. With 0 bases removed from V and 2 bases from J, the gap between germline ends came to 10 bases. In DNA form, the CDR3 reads TGTGCCAGCAGCTTAACGGGGCGACAGCAAGAGACCCAGTACTTC. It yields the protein CASSLTGRQQETQYF.

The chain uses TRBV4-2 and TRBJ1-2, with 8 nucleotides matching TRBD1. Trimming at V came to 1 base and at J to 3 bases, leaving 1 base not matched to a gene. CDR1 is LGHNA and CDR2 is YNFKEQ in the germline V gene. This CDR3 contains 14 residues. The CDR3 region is CASSQATGDYGYTF. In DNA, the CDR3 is TGTGCCAGCAGCCAAGCGACAGGGGACTATGGCTACACCTTC.

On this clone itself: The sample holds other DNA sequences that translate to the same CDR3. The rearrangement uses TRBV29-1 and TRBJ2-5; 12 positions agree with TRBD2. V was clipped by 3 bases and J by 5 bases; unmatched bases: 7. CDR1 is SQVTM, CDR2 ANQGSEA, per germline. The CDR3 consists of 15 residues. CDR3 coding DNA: TGCAGCGTTGACCTAGCGGGGGGGCCTCGGGAGACCCAGTACTTC. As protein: CSVDLAGGPRETQYF. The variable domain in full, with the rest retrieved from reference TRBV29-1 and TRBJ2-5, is SAVISQKPSRDICQRGTSLTIQCQVDSQVTMMFWYRQQPGQSLTLIATANQGSEATYESGFVIDKFPISRPNLTFSTLTVSNMSPEDSSIYLCSVDLAGGPRETQYFGPGTRLLVL.

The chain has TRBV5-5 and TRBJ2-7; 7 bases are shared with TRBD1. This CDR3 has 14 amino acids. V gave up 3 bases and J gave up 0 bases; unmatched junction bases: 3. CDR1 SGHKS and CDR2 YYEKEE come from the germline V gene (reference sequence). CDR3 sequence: CASSSTGPSYEQYF. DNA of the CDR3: TGTGCCAGCAGCTCGACAGGGCCCTCCTACGAGCAGTACTTC.

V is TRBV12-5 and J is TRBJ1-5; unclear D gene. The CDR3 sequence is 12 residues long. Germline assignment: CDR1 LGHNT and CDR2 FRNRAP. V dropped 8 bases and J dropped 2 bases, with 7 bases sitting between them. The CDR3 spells CASLEGNQPQHF. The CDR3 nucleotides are TGTGCTAGTCTAGAGGGCAATCAGCCCCAGCATTTT.

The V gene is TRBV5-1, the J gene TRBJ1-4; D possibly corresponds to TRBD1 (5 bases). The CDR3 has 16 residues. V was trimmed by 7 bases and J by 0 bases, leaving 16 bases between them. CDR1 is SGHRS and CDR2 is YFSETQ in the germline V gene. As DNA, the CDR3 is TGCGCCAGCGGGTTGAATCCAGGGACAACTAATGAAAAACTGTTTTTT. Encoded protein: CASGLNPGTTNEKLFF. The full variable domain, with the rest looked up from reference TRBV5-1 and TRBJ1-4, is KAGVTQTPRYLIKTRGQQVTLSCSPISGHRSVSWYQQTPGQGLQFLFEYFSETQRNKGNFPGRFSGRQFSNSRSEMNVSTLELGDSALYLCASGLNPGTTNEKLFFGSGTQLSVL.

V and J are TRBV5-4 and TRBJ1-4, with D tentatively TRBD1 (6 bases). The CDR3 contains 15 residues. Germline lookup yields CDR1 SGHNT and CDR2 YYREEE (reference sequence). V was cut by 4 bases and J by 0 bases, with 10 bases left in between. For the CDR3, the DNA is TGTGCCAGCAGCGCGACAGGTGCAACTAATGAAAAACTGTTTTTT. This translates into CASSATGATNEKLFF.

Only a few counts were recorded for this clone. DNA of the CDR3: TGTGCCAGCAGGGACGGACAGGGGATCGCCAAAAACATTCAGTACTTC. It yields the protein CASRDGQGIAKNIQYF. The V and J genes are TRBV27 and TRBJ2-4, with TRBD1 identical over 9 bases. This CDR3 spans 16 amino acids. V shed 6 bases and J 1 base; nucleotides not matched to a gene: 7. CDR1 MNHEY and CDR2 SMNVEV come from the germline V gene (reference sequence).

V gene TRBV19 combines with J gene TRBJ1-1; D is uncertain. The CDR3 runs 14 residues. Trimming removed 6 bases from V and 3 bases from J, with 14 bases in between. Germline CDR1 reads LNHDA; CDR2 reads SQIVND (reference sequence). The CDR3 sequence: CASSSWSGDTEAFF. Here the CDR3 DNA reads TGTGCCAGTAGCTCGTGGTCCGGGGACACTGAAGCTTTCTTT.

In nucleotides, the CDR3 is TGTGCCAGCAGCGTAGTGCTGAACACGTACAATCAGCCCCAGCATTTT. Translation: CASSVVLNTYNQPQHF. V is TRBV9 and J is TRBJ1-5; no clear D gene. With 0 bases removed from V and 3 bases from J, the gap between germline ends came to 13 bases. The CDR3 loop spans 16 amino acids. From germline, CDR1 is SGDLS and CDR2 YYNGEE.

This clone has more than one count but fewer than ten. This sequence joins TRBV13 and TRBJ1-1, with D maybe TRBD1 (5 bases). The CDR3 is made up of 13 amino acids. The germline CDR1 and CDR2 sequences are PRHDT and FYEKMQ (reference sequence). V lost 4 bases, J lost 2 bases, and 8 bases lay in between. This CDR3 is CASSSGQNTEAFF. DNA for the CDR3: TGTGCCAGCAGCTCAGGACAAAACACTGAAGCTTTCTTT.

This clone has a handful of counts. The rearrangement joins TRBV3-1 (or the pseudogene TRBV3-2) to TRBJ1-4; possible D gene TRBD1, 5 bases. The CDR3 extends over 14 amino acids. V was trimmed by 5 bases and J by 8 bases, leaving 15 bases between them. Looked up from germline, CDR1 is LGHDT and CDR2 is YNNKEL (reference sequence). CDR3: CASSSQGVGEKLFF. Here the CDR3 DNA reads TGTGCCAGCAGCTCTCAGGGCGTGGGGGAAAAACTGTTTTTT.

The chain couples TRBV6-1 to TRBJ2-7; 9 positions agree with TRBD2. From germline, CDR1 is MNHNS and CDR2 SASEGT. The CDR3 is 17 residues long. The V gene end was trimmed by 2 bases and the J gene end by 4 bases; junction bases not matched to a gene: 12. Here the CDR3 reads CASSERVAGGTWYEQYF. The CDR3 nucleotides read TGTGCCAGCAGTGAAAGGGTGGCGGGGGGGACATGGTACGAGCAGTACTTC.